The 25 T cell receptor beta chains below come from one sample, sequenced in a study of PD-L1 blockade in urothelial cancer. Libraries were prepared by immunoSEQ multiplex PCR; TCRdb keeps only in-frame clonotypes and omits some of them. The table lists fewer than 45,000 clones, around nine tenths of them singletons. Stated time point: pretreatment peripheral blood. The material sequenced was PBMCs, taken around atezolizumab (anti-PD-L1) treatment. The receptors shown here come from a donor aged 40 or older with urothelial cancer.

V gene TRBV9 combines with J gene TRBJ2-7; D remains ambiguous. V lost 2 bases and J lost 4, with 7 bases in between. This CDR3 comprises 12 residues. Germline V gives CDR1 SGDLS, CDR2 YYNGEE. This chain's CDR3 is CASSVSGYEQYF. CDR3 in DNA: TGTGCCAGCAGCGTGTCCGGGTACGAGCAGTACTTC.

The chain employs TRBV30 and TRBJ2-5; TRBD2 is a possible D gene (5 bases). The CDR3 spans 13 residues. Germline V gene data show CDR1 as GTSNPN and CDR2 as SVGIG (reference sequence). V was clipped by 3 bases and J by 5 bases, with 13 bases between them. This CDR3 reads CAWSGEQWETQYF. DNA of the CDR3: TGTGCCTGGAGCGGGGAACAGTGGGAGACCCAGTACTTC. Full variable domain (outside the CDR3, taken from reference TRBV30 and TRBJ2-5): SQTIHQWPATLVQPVGSPLSLECTVEGTSNPNLYWYRQAAGRGLQLLFYSVGIGQISSEVPQNLSASRPQDRQFILSSKKLLLSDSGFYLCAWSGEQWETQYFGPGTRLLVL.

V gene TRBV2 combines with J gene TRBJ1-1; possibly TRBD1 for D (6 bases). Trimming removed 2 bases from V and 6 bases from J, with 13 bases in between. The germline V gene encodes CDR1 SNHLY and CDR2 FYNNEI. This CDR3 is 14 amino acids long. The CDR3: CASSESGGRSEAFF. DNA of the CDR3: TGTGCCAGCAGTGAATCTGGGGGCAGGTCTGAAGCTTTCTTT. Drawing the rest from reference TRBV2 and TRBJ1-1, the complete variable domain is EPEVTQTPSHQVTQMGQEVILRCVPISNHLYFYWYRQILGQKVEFLVSFYNNEISEKSEIFDDQFSVERPDGSNFTLKIRSTKLEDSAMYFCASSESGGRSEAFFGQGTRLTVV.

CDR3 amino acids: CASSVGSGGTTPGVQFF. In nucleotides, the CDR3 is TGTGCCAGCAGCGTAGGGTCTGGGGGGACTACCCCGGGAGTGCAGTTCTTC. This chain joins TRBV9 and TRBJ2-1; 7 nucleotides agree with TRBD2. Germline values: CDR1 SGDLS, CDR2 YYNGEE. The CDR3 is made up of 17 amino acids. The trim removed 0 bases at V and 12 bases at J, leaving 18 bases unmatched.

The V gene is TRBV25-1, the J gene TRBJ1-2; the D is unclear. The CDR3 loop spans 11 amino acids. Trimming took off 3 bases at V and 6 bases at J, with 5 bases between the two ends. Per germline, CDR1 MGHDK and CDR2 SYGVNS. Here the CDR3 reads CASSEAHGYTF. The CDR3 DNA follows: TGTGCCAGCAGTGAGGCACATGGCTACACCTTC.

The chain couples TRBV5-1 to TRBJ2-1; TRBD1 matches 8 bases. The CDR3 runs to 14 residues. CDR1 is SGHRS, CDR2 YFSETQ, per germline. The V gene end was trimmed by 0 bases and the J gene end by 8 bases; junction bases not matched to a gene: 4. The CDR3, as DNA: TGCGCCAGCAGCTTGGTCGGACAGGGAGATGAGCAGTTCTTC. This sequence encodes CASSLVGQGDEQFF.

The V and J genes are TRBV28 and TRBJ1-1; the D gene is possibly TRBD1 (6 bases). Trimming removed 5 bases at V and 5 bases at J, with 15 bases between. The length of the CDR3 is 14 residues. The V gene's germline CDR1 is MDHEN and CDR2 SYDVKM. CDR3 DNA sequence: TGTGCCAGCAGTAAAAGAAGGGGGGGGACTGAAGCTTTCTTT. Translated: CASSKRRGGTEAFF.

The chain carries TRBV7-8 and TRBJ2-7; D remains ambiguous. CDR1 is SGHVS and CDR2 is FQNEAQ in the germline V gene. This CDR3 comprises 14 residues. V was shortened by 2 bases and J by 7 bases, with 15 bases between the two germline ends. DNA of the CDR3: TGTGCCAGCAGCTTAAGGCAAACCGCGGAGGAGCAGTACTTC. This gives the protein CASSLRQTAEEQYF. Supplemented by reference TRBV7-8 and TRBJ2-7, the full variable domain reads GAGVSQSPRYKVAKRGQDVALRCDPISGHVSLFWYQQALGQGPEFLTYFQNEAQLDKSGLPSDRFFAERPEGSVSTLKIQRTQQEDSAVYLCASSLRQTAEEQYFGPGTRLTVT.

The table lists this clone with a few counts. The gene calls are TRBV13 and TRBJ1-2, with TRBD1 as a possible D gene (6 bases). Germline loops: CDR1 PRHDT, CDR2 FYEKMQ (reference sequence). This CDR3 spans 14 amino acids. V shed 5 bases and J shed 4 bases, with 14 bases lying between them. The CDR3 nucleotides are TGTGCCAGCAGCCCCCGCAGGGGCCTCTATGGCTACACCTTC. Its protein product is CASSPRRGLYGYTF. Supplemented by reference TRBV13 and TRBJ1-2, the full variable domain reads AAGVIQSPRHLIKEKRETATLKCYPIPRHDTVYWYQQGPGQDPQFLISFYEKMQSDKGSIPDRFSAQQFSDYHSELNMSSLELGDSALYFCASSPRRGLYGYTFGSGTRLTVV.

This clone was observed a handful of times. The rearrangement joins TRBV6-1 to TRBJ1-2; 8 bases agree with TRBD1. CDR1 MNHNS and CDR2 SASEGT come from the germline V gene. This CDR3 spans 14 amino acids. V lost 1 base and J lost 4; bases outside the gene matches: 2. CDR3 loop: CASSEGQGAYGYTF. CDR3 DNA: TGTGCCAGCAGTGAAGGGCAGGGGGCCTATGGCTACACCTTC.

The V gene is TRBV5-6, the J gene TRBJ2-7; no firm D call. Germline values: CDR1 SGHDT, CDR2 YYEEEE. Trimming stripped 2 bases from V and 1 base from J, with 7 bases between. The CDR3 is 13 amino acids. The CDR3 DNA is TGTGCCAGCAGCTTCGGCGGATCCTACGAGCAGTACTTC. This translates into CASSFGGSYEQYF.

This clone was seen only once. V usage is TRBV30 and J usage is TRBJ1-2, with D uncertain. This CDR3 comprises 13 residues. Germline assignment: CDR1 GTSNPN and CDR2 SVGIG (reference sequence). V shed 0 bases and J shed 4 bases, with 9 bases lying between them. The CDR3 DNA reads as TGTGCCTGGAGTGTAGAGCGTCGCTATGGCTACACCTTC. This sequence encodes CAWSVERRYGYTF.

CDR3 amino acids: CASGVGTYEQYF. In DNA form, the CDR3 reads TGTGCCAGCGGCGTGGGGACTTACGAGCAGTACTTC. The J gene is TRBJ2-7, the V gene TRBV5-6; a possible D gene is TRBD2 (6 bases). In germline, CDR1 is SGHDT, CDR2 YYEEEE. The CDR3 is 12 amino acids. Trimming removed 7 bases at V and 4 bases at J, with 12 bases between.

The chain joins TRBV6-5 to TRBJ1-4, with 8 bases that match TRBD1. The trim removed 5 bases at V and 7 bases at J, leaving 6 bases unmatched. Germline CDR1 reads MNHEY; CDR2 reads SVGAGI. There are 14 residues in the CDR3. The CDR3 nucleotides are TGTGCCAGCAGTAGGACAGGGAGGTTTGAAAAACTGTTTTTT. This codes for CASSRTGRFEKLFF.

CDR3 sequence: CASSSPPGTGTYEQYF. DNA for the CDR3: TGTGCCAGCAGCTCCCCCCCCGGGACAGGGACCTACGAGCAGTACTTC. The chain is built from TRBV7-2 and TRBJ2-7; 9 positions match TRBD1. V shed 4 bases and J 2 bases; nucleotides not matched to a gene: 9. The germline V gene has CDR1 SGHTA and CDR2 FQGNSA. The CDR3 covers 16 residues.

This clone is a singleton in its sample. This chain connects TRBV7-2 to TRBJ2-1; 7 bases line up with TRBD2. CDR1 is SGHTA and CDR2 is FQGNSA in the germline V gene. Trimming took 3 bases from V and 5 from J; bases not matched to a gene: 13. This CDR3 is 17 amino acids long. The CDR3 loop is CASSFRPRRERNNEQFF. CDR3 nucleotides: TGTGCCAGCAGCTTTAGGCCGAGGCGGGAGCGCAACAATGAGCAGTTCTTC. The variable domain in full, completed from reference TRBV7-2 and TRBJ2-1, reads GAGVSQSPSNKVTEKGKDVELRCDPISGHTALYWYRQSLGQGLEFLIYFQGNSAPDKSGLPSDRFSAERTGGSVSTLTIQRTQQEDSAVYLCASSFRPRRERNNEQFFGPGTRLTVL.

The chain combines TRBV4-1 with TRBJ2-7; 9 nucleotides align to TRBD1. Germline V gene lookup returns CDR1 MGHRA and CDR2 YSYEKL. The junction had 4 bases not matched to a gene; V was cut back by 3 bases and J by 4 bases. The CDR3 extends over 14 amino acids. The CDR3 DNA reads as TGCGCCAGCAGCCACCCGGGACAGGGATACGAGCAGTACTTC. It is translated as CASSHPGQGYEQYF.

The chain joins TRBV7-9 to TRBJ2-6, with 9 bases that match TRBD1. The CDR3 extends over 17 amino acids. Germline values: CDR1 SEHNR, CDR2 FQNEAQ (reference sequence). V dropped 5 bases and J dropped 2; count of bases not matched to a gene: 7. CDR3 region: CASSPGQGQAGANVLTF. The CDR3 bases are TGTGCCAGCAGCCCCGGACAGGGGCAGGCTGGGGCCAACGTCCTGACTTTC.

V and J are TRBV7-9 and TRBJ2-3; 7 bases agree with TRBD1. Germline V CDR1 and CDR2: SEHNR, FQNEAQ (reference sequence). The V gene end was trimmed by 8 bases and the J gene end by 0 bases; junction bases not matched to a gene: 8. The CDR3 is 15 residues long. In nucleotides, the CDR3 is TGTGCCAGCCCACCCGGGACAGTCAGCACAGATACGCAGTATTTT. Translating gives CASPPGTVSTDTQYF.

This clone has only one observation. This chain connects TRBV14 to TRBJ2-1; 9 nucleotides line up with TRBD2. The V and J ends lost 4 bases and 7 bases, in that order; junction bases with no gene match: 5. The CDR3 loop spans 14 amino acids. Germline V gene lookup returns CDR1 SGHDN and CDR2 FVKESK. The CDR3 coding sequence is TGTGCCAGCAGCCCAGGGACTAGCCGAAATGAGCAGTTCTTC. The encoded protein is CASSPGTSRNEQFF.

In its sample, this clone was seen once. This sequence joins TRBV18 and TRBJ2-7, with 7 bases aligning to TRBD1. CDR3 length: 15 amino acids. The J segment lost 2 bases and the V segment lost 3 bases, leaving 7 bases of the junction unmatched. The germline V gene encodes CDR1 KGHSH and CDR2 LQKENI. CDR3 nucleotides: TGTGCCAGCTCACCCTCGGACAGGCCCGCCTACGAGCAGTACTTC. It codes for CASSPSDRPAYEQYF.

This chain connects TRBV7-3 to TRBJ2-1, with 8 bases fitting TRBD2. The germline gives CDR1 SGHTA, CDR2 FQGTGA. Losses at the gene ends were 4 bases for V and 6 bases for J; bases not matched to a gene: 8. The CDR3 is made up of 15 amino acids. CDR3 sequence: CASSYGVSGVNEQFF. CDR3 nucleotide sequence: TGTGCCAGCAGCTACGGGGTTAGCGGGGTCAATGAGCAGTTCTTC. Combining the CDR3 with reference TRBV7-3 and TRBJ2-1 gives the whole variable domain GAGVSQTPSNKVTEKGKYVELRCDPISGHTALYWYRQSLGQGPEFLIYFQGTGAADDSGLPNDRFFAVRPEGSVSTLKIQRTERGDSAVYLCASSYGVSGVNEQFFGPGTRLTVL.

The chain joins TRBV5-6 to TRBJ1-2; TRBD1 agrees at 7 bases. J lost 1 base, V lost 4 bases, and 7 bases had no gene match. The V gene's germline CDR1 is SGHDT and CDR2 YYEEEE. CDR3 size: 15 residues. The CDR3 region has the DNA TGTGCCAGCAGCCCGACAGGGAGAAATAACTATGGCTACACCTTC. Protein product: CASSPTGRNNYGYTF.

The chain combines TRBV18 with TRBJ1-5; TRBD1 agrees at 7 bases. Germline CDR1 and CDR2: KGHSH and LQKENI. V shed 9 bases, J shed 0 bases, and the junction held 8 bases outside the gene matches. The CDR3 length is 15 residues. CDR3 loop: CASSQTGPSNQPQHF. CDR3 nucleotide sequence: TGTGCCAGTTCCCAGACAGGGCCTAGCAATCAGCCCCAGCATTTT.

The chain has TRBV7-2 and TRBJ2-3; the D is unclear. This CDR3 is 16 amino acids long. Trimming removed 5 bases from V and 0 bases from J, with 15 bases in between. From germline, CDR1 is SGHTA and CDR2 FQGNSA. This CDR3 is CASSDPRRLSTDTQYF. The CDR3 nucleotides are TGTGCCAGCAGCGACCCTAGACGCCTAAGCACAGATACGCAGTATTTT.